This section outlines one T cell receptor (beta chain) sequence together with its context. The target antigen is unknown. Researchers took RNA transcripts and amplified the TCR beta CDR3 regions from them. During a first-round RT-PCR of the TCR CDR3, the HTBI primer set was used. TCRdb re-called the multiplex PCR reads with MiXCR, one entry per CDR3 protein. The repertoire consists of roughly 550,000 distinct CDR3 sequences, with 15% to 20% occurring once and the leading ten covering 25% to 30%. The sample comes from a study of T cells in Graves' hyperthyroidism and ophthalmopathy. Study details: Peripheral blood sampling occurred at initial diagnosis, before any treatment.

Lactation, pregnancy, other autoimmune disease or uncontrolled infection led to exclusion of patients. The CDR3 runs to 19 residues. V gave up 2 bases and J gave up 0 bases; unmatched junction bases: 16. Germline CDR1 reads SGHDN; CDR2 reads FVKESK. Whole-study findings and limits: Ophthalmopathy was distinguished from stable hyperthyroidism by 13 V-J signatures. It was a median around 6 months before onset that the model predicted ophthalmopathy.

The sample taken for sequencing was blood. This sequence was found in a woman in her twenties or thirties with Graves' ophthalmopathy. This chain links TRBV14 with TRBJ2-7; 7 bases fit TRBD2. The CDR3 sequence: CASSQRGGSFGESSYEQYF. In DNA, the CDR3 is TGTGCCAGCAGCCAACGGGGCGGGAGCTTCGGGGAAAGCTCCTACGAGCAGTACTTC.